This T cell receptor (beta chain) was documented in a study of T cells in localized non-small cell lung cancer. The protocol was immunoSEQ multiplex PCR, while the TCRdb copy is restricted to in-frame clones and leaves out a portion. There are around 29,000 clones in the sample; 85% to 95% occur only once, and under 30% lies in the top ten. CDR1 is LNHDA, CDR2 SQIVND, per germline (reference sequence). The J segment lost 0 bases and the V segment lost 4 bases, leaving 9 bases of the junction unmatched. This CDR3 is 16 amino acids long. Sequences were derived from peripheral blood, sampled before any cancer treatment. The TCR comes from an older female donor with stage I lung adenocarcinoma. V gene TRBV19 combines with J gene TRBJ2-7, with TRBD2 matching over 7 bases. The CDR3 spells CASSTSLATSSYEQYF. CDR3 nucleotide sequence: TGTGCCAGTAGTACCTCACTAGCGACAAGCTCCTACGAGCAGTACTTC. The full variable domain, rest sourced from reference TRBV19 and TRBJ2-7, is DGGITQSPKYLFRKEGQNVTLSCEQNLNHDAMYWYRQDPGQGLRLIYYSQIVNDFQKGDIAEGYSVSREKKESFPLTVTSAQKNPTAFYLCASSTSLATSSYEQYFGPGTRLTVT.